The rows below give T cell receptor beta chains drawn from one sample of a study of T cell responses to AZD1222 COVID-19 vaccine. Assay: immunoSEQ multiplex PCR; the TCRdb copy retains only in-frame clones and omits some. The sample yields about 100,000 clones, less than 90% seen once. Sequencing was performed on peripheral blood, taken on day 0 of AZD1222 vaccination. Receptors were obtained from an adult in good health. Each CDR3 is given with its conserved first and last residue. A D gene is named only where the DNA matches it firmly. Clone size is stated in some rows and not others, as once, few, many or a class when expanded.

j_call | d_call | v_call | clone_size | cdr3_aa | cdr3_nt
TRBJ1-5 | NA | TRBV4-1 | NA | CASSQESGTSNQPQHF | TGCGCCAGCAGCCAAGAAAGTGGGACTAGCAATCAGCCCCAGCATTTT
TRBJ2-5 | NA | TRBV18 | NA | CASSPYEYDGETQYF | TGTGCCAGCTCACCCTACGAGTATGATGGGGAGACCCAGTACTTC
TRBJ2-1 | TRBD2 | TRBV7-3 | NA | CASSRTSGYNYNEQFF | TGTGCCAGCAGCCGGACTAGCGGGTATAACTACAATGAGCAGTTCTTC
TRBJ2-5 | NA | TRBV5-1 | NA | CASSLGVEGTQYF | TGCGCCAGCAGCTTGGGGGTCGAAGGGACCCAGTACTTC
TRBJ1-5 | TRBD1 | TRBV12-3/TRBV12-4 | NA | CASSPTGVQPQHF | TGTGCCAGCAGTCCTACAGGGGTTCAGCCCCAGCATTTT
TRBJ1-2 | NA | TRBV7-9 | NA | CASSARGTYGYTF | TGTGCCAGCAGCGCTAGGGGGACCTATGGCTACACCTTC
TRBJ2-2 | NA | TRBV5-4 | NA | CASSFGGLHTGELFF | TGTGCCAGCAGCTTTGGGGGACTTCACACCGGGGAGCTGTTTTTT
TRBJ1-5 | TRBD1 | TRBV6-5 | NA | CASSVQGAGQPQHF | TGTGCCAGCAGCGTACAGGGGGCCGGACAGCCCCAGCATTTT
TRBJ2-7 | TRBD2 | TRBV18 | NA | CASGGRDTYEQYF | TGTGCCAGCGGCGGGAGGGACACCTACGAGCAGTACTTC
TRBJ2-1 | NA | TRBV7-9 | NA | CASRREWGENNEQFF | TGTGCCAGCAGAAGAGAATGGGGAGAGAACAATGAGCAGTTCTTC
TRBJ1-2 | NA | TRBV18 | NA | CASSPQTANYGYTF | TGTGCCAGCTCACCACAAACAGCTAACTATGGCTACACCTTC
TRBJ1-3 | NA | TRBV15 | once | CATSRQSTSPGNTIYF | TGTGCCACCAGCAGGCAATCTACCTCGCCTGGAAACACCATATATTTT
TRBJ2-3 | NA | TRBV3-1/TRBV3-2 | NA | CASSQELRDTQYF | TGTGCCAGCAGCCAAGAATTACGAGATACGCAGTATTTT
TRBJ2-1 | NA | TRBV5-4 | NA | CASSPDSHREQFF | TGTGCCAGCAGCCCGGACAGCCACAGAGAGCAGTTCTTC
TRBJ1-5 | NA | TRBV12-3/TRBV12-4 | NA | CASSFSQTEPQHF | TGTGCCAGCAGTTTTTCCCAGACTGAGCCCCAGCATTTT
TRBJ2-4 | TRBD2 | TRBV19 | NA | CASSMGTSGLKNIQYF | TGTGCCAGTAGTATGGGGACTAGCGGACTCAAAAACATTCAGTACTTC
TRBJ2-7 | NA | TRBV30 | NA | CAWSMRTSYEQYF | TGTGCCTGGAGTATGAGGACCTCCTACGAGCAGTACTTC
TRBJ1-2 | NA | TRBV4-3 | once | CASSQDRMWQGLDYGYTF | TGCGCCAGCAGCCAAGATAGGATGTGGCAGGGTCTGGACTATGGCTACACCTTC